This TCR beta chain was recorded in a study of blood T cell repertoires in COVID-19. Study-wide background: Acute and convalescent COVID-19 samples came from the United States, Italy and Spain.

The length of the CDR3 is 13 residues. The V gene's germline CDR1 is LNHNV and CDR2 YYDKDF (reference sequence). Trimming took 1 base from V and 5 from J, leaving 8 bases between them. TCRdb keeps only in-frame clones here, not all; method: immunoSEQ multiplex PCR. The sample lists about 40,000 clones, around 86% occurring once. Material for sequencing was peripheral blood. The V gene is TRBV15, the J gene TRBJ1-2; a possible D gene is TRBD1 (5 bases). The sequence was collected from a man over 45 with active COVID-19. The CDR3 nucleotides read TGTGCCACCAGCAGAGGGGGCGCGTATGGCTACACCTTC. This sequence encodes CATSRGGAYGYTF.